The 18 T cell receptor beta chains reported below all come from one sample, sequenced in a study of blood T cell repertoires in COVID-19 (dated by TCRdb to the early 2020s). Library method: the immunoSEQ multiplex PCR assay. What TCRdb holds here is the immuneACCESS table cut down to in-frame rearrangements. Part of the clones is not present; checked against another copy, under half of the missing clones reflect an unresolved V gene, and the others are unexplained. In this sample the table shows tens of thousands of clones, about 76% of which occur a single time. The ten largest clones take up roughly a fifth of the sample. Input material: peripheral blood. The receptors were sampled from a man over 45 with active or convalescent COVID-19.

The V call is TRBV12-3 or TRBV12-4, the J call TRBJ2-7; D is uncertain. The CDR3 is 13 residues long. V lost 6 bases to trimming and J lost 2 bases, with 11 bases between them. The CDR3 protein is CASSPHGPYEQYF. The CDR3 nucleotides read TGTGCCAGCAGCCCGCACGGTCCCTACGAGCAGTACTTC.

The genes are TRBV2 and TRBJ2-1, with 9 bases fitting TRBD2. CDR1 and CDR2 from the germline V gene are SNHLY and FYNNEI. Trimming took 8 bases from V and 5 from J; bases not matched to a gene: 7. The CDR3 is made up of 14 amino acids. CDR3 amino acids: CASGGVAGDNEQFF. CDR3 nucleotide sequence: TGTGCCAGCGGCGGGGTAGCGGGGGACAATGAGCAGTTCTTC.

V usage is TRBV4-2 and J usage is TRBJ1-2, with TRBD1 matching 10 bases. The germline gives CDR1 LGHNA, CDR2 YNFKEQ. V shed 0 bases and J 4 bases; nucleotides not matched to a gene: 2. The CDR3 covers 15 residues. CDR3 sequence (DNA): TGTGCCAGCAGCCAAGATCGGACAGGGGGCTATGGCTACACCTTC. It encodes CASSQDRTGGYGYTF.

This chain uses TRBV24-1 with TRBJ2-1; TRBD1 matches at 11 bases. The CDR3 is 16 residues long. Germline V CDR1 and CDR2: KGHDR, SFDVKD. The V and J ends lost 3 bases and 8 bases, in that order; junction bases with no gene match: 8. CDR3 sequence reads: CATSDQGTGGLDEQFF. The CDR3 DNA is TGTGCCACCAGTGATCAAGGGACAGGGGGGTTGGATGAGCAGTTCTTC.

This CDR3 reads CASRSGTATNEKLFF. The CDR3 nucleotides read TGCGCCAGCAGGTCCGGGACAGCAACTAATGAAAAACTGTTTTTT. J is TRBJ1-4 and V is TRBV5-1, with 7 bases identical to TRBD1. The germline V gene encodes CDR1 SGHRS and CDR2 YFSETQ. V gave up 5 bases and J gave up 0 bases; unmatched junction bases: 4. The CDR3 loop spans 15 amino acids.

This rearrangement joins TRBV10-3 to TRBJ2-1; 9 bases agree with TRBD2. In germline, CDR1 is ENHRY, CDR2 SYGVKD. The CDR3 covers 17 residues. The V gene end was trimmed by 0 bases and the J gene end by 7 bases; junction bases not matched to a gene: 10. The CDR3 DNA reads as TGTGCCATCAGTGAGTCAGTTAGCGGGAGTAGTAGGAATGAGCAGTTCTTC. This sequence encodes CAISESVSGSSRNEQFF.

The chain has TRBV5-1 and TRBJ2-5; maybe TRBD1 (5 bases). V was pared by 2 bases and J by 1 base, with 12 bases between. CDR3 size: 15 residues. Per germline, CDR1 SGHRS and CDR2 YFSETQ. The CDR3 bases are TGCGCCAGCAGCTTCCAGGGAATGGGCCAAGAGACCCAGTACTTC. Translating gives CASSFQGMGQETQYF. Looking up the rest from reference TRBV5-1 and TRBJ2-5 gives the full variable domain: KAGVTQTPRYLIKTRGQQVTLSCSPISGHRSVSWYQQTPGQGLQFLFEYFSETQRNKGNFPGRFSGRQFSNSRSEMNVSTLELGDSALYLCASSFQGMGQETQYFGPGTRLLVL.

The CDR3 protein is CASSLPGSGGYNEQFF. CDR3 coding DNA: TGCGCCAGCAGCCTACCGGGGAGCGGAGGCTACAATGAGCAGTTCTTC. This chain links TRBV4-1 with TRBJ2-1; a weak D match, TRBD2 (5 bases). Germline CDR1 MGHRA, CDR2 YSYEKL. Trimming pared 4 bases from V and 3 bases from J, leaving 16 bases between. There are 16 residues in the CDR3.

CDR3 residues: CASSLVGDGNTIYF. The DNA for the CDR3 is TGTGCCAGCAGCTTGGTAGGGGATGGAAACACCATATATTTT. This chain joins TRBV5-4 and TRBJ1-3, with D perhaps TRBD1 (5 bases). Germline values: CDR1 SGHNT, CDR2 YYREEE (reference sequence). V dropped 0 bases and J dropped 3 bases, with 7 bases sitting between them. This CDR3 has 14 residues.

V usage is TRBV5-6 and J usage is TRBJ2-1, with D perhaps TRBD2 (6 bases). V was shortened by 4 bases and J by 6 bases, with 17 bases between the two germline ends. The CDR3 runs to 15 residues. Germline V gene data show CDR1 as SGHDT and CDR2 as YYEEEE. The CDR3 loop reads CASSHGGAGLNEQFF. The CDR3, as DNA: TGTGCCAGCAGCCACGGCGGGGCGGGCCTCAATGAGCAGTTCTTC.

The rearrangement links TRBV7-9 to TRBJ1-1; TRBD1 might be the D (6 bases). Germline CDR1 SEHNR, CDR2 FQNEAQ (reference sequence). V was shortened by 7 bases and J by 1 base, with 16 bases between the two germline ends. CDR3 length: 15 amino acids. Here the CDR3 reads CASTLGGAGNTEAFF. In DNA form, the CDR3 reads TGTGCCAGCACCCTGGGGGGGGCAGGGAACACTGAAGCTTTCTTT.

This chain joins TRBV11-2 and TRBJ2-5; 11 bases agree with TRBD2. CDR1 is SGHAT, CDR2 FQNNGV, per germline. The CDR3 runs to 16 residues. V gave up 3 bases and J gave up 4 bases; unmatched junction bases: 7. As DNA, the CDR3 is TGTGCCAGCAGCTTCTCCCCTCTAGCGGGAGGAGAGACCCAGTACTTC. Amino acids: CASSFSPLAGGETQYF.

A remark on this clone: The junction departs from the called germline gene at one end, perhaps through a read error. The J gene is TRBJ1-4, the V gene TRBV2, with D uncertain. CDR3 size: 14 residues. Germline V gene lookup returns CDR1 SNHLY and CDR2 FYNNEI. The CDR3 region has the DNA TGTGCCAGCCGTGATCCCAAACAAAATGAAAAACTGTTTTTT. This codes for CASRDPKQNEKLFF.

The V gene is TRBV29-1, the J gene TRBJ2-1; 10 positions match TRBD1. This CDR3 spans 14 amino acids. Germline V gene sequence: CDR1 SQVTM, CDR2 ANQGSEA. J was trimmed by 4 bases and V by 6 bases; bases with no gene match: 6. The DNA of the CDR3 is TGCAGCGTGGATGGGACAGGGGCGTACAATGAGCAGTTCTTC. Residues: CSVDGTGAYNEQFF.

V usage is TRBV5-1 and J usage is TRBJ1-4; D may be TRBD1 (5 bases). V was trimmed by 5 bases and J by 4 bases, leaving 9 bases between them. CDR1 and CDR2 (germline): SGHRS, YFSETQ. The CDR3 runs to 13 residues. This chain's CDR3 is CASRGRVNEKLFF. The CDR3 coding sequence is TGCGCCAGCAGGGGCAGGGTTAATGAAAAACTGTTTTTT.

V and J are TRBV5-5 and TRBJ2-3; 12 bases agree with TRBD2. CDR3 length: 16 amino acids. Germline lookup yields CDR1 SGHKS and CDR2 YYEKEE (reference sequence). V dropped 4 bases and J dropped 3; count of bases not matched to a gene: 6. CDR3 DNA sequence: TGTGCCAGCAGCCCACTAGCGGGGGGCGGGACAGATACGCAGTATTTT. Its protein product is CASSPLAGGGTDTQYF.

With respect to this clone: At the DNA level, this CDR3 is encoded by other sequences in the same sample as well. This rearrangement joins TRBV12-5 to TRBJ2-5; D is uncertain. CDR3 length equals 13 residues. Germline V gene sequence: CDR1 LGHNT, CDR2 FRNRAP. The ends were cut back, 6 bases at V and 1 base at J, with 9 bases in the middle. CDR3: CASGPDIQETQYF. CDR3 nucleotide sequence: TGTGCTAGTGGCCCTGACATCCAAGAGACCCAGTACTTC. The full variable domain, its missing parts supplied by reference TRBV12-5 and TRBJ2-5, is DARVTQTPRHKVTEMGQEVTMRCQPILGHNTVFWYRQTMMQGLELLAYFRNRAPLDDSGMPKDRFSAEMPDATLATLKIQPSEPRDSAVYFCASGPDIQETQYFGPGTRLLVL.

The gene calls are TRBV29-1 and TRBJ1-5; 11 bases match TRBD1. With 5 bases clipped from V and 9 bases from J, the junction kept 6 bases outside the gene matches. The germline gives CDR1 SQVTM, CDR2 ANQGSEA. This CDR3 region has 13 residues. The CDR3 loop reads CSVRTGGDGPQHF. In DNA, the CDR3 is TGCAGCGTTAGGACAGGGGGCGACGGGCCCCAGCATTTT.